What follows are 8 T cell receptor beta chains derived from one specimen sequenced in a study of blood T cell repertoires in COVID-19. Assay: immunoSEQ multiplex PCR; the TCRdb copy retains only in-frame clones and omits some. The repertoire includes 60,000 to 70,000 clones, roughly 85% of them detected once, and roughly 25% sits in the top ten. The sequencing sample was made of peripheral blood. The receptors were sampled from a man aged 50 to 59 with acute or convalescent COVID-19.

The genes are TRBV6-9 and TRBJ1-4, with D perhaps TRBD1 (5 bases). V shed 9 bases and J shed 2 bases, with 13 bases lying between them. The CDR3 is made up of 14 amino acids. Germline-derived CDR1 and CDR2 are MNHGY and SVAAGI. The chain's CDR3 is CARILAGTNEKLFF. The CDR3 nucleotides read TGTGCCAGGATATTGGCAGGGACTAATGAAAAACTGTTTTTT.

The chain joins TRBV9 to TRBJ2-3, with 12 bases identical to TRBD2. The CDR3 runs to 13 residues. Germline trimming cut 5 bases from V and 6 bases from J; bases unmatched to any gene: 1. Germline CDR1 and CDR2: SGDLS and YYNGEE. CDR3 in amino acids: CASRGTSGDTQYF. As DNA, the CDR3 is TGTGCCAGCAGAGGGACTAGCGGGGATACGCAGTATTTT. The complete variable domain, with remaining parts taken from reference TRBV9 and TRBJ2-3, reads DSGVTQTPKHLITATGQRVTLRCSPRSGDLSVYWYQQSLDQGLQFLIQYYNGEERAKGNILERFSAQQFPDLHSELNLSSLELGDSALYFCASRGTSGDTQYFGPGTRLTVL.

The CDR3 reads CASSDAGRPNTEAFF. The CDR3 coding sequence is TGTGCCAGCAGCGACGCAGGGAGGCCCAACACTGAAGCTTTCTTT. This chain links TRBV6-5 with TRBJ1-1; possible D gene TRBD1, 5 bases. Germline CDR1 is MNHEY and CDR2 is SVGAGI. V was shortened by 6 bases and J by 2 bases, with 16 bases between the two germline ends. This CDR3 region has 15 residues.

This chain uses TRBV29-1 with TRBJ2-5, with 8 bases matching TRBD1. The CDR3 sequence is 15 residues long. The germline CDR1 and CDR2 sequences are SQVTM and ANQGSEA. The J segment lost 4 bases and the V segment lost 4 bases, leaving 11 bases of the junction unmatched. CDR3 sequence (DNA): TGCAGCGTTGGGGTGCAGGGGGCGTTGGGAGAGACCCAGTACTTC. It yields the protein CSVGVQGALGETQYF.

V and J are TRBV12-3 or TRBV12-4 and TRBJ1-3, with a weak D call TRBD1 (5 bases). The V and J ends lost 7 bases and 4 bases respectively, with 11 bases between them. This CDR3 is 13 amino acids long. CDR3 in amino acids: CASNTRVGNTIYF. For the CDR3, the DNA is TGTGCCAGCAACACCAGGGTAGGAAACACCATATATTTT.

The genes are TRBV28 and TRBJ1-1, with a weak D call TRBD1 (6 bases). The CDR3 is made up of 15 amino acids. From germline, CDR1 is MDHEN and CDR2 SYDVKM. V was pared by 5 bases and J by 1 base, with 14 bases between. CDR3 amino acids: CASSPKTDRNTEAFF. DNA for the CDR3: TGTGCCAGCAGTCCCAAGACGGACAGGAACACTGAAGCTTTCTTT.

The sample holds one count of this clone. CDR3 sequence: CASSSQTGYNEQFF. The CDR3 DNA reads TGTGCCAGCAGCTCACAGACAGGGTACAATGAGCAGTTCTTC. This sequence joins TRBV7-8 and TRBJ2-1; 7 bases match TRBD1. Germline V lookup: CDR1 SGHVS, CDR2 FQNEAQ. The V segment lost 4 bases and the J segment 4 bases; nucleotides outside the gene matches: 4. The CDR3 spans 14 residues.

This clone has a single count. This chain uses TRBV28 with TRBJ1-5; possible D gene TRBD1, 6 bases. The germline gives CDR1 MDHEN, CDR2 SYDVKM. The CDR3 contains 16 residues. V gave up 4 bases and J gave up 1 base, with 14 bases separating them. The DNA of the CDR3 is TGTGCCAGCAGTTCCTGGACAGCGGGGAGCAATCAGCCCCAGCATTTT. Translating gives CASSSWTAGSNQPQHF.